Shown below are 26 T cell receptor beta chains from a single sample sequenced in a study of sequential checkpoint blockade in melanoma. Sample treatment: randomized to nivolumab then ipilimumab (arm A) or the reverse (arm B). The assay was immunoSEQ multiplex PCR, and TCRdb's table has in-frame clones only and misses some. The table has 10,000 to 15,000 clones, about 26% seen once; the top ten hold around 20%. Specimen: tumor tissue (inferred from file names), collected from a patient given nivolumab and ipilimumab in sequence. These receptors were obtained from a human donor with melanoma.

J is TRBJ1-2 and V is TRBV9; no firm D call. Trimming removed 0 bases at V and 3 bases at J, with 9 bases between. This CDR3 is built from 14 residues. Germline values: CDR1 SGDLS, CDR2 YYNGEE. In DNA, the CDR3 is TGTGCCAGCAGCGTAGGAACCCCAGACTATGGCTACACCTTC. Protein product: CASSVGTPDYGYTF.

This clone was detected a few times. The chain combines TRBV9 with TRBJ2-2; 7 bases match TRBD2. J was trimmed by 4 bases and V by 10 bases; bases with no gene match: 7. CDR1 SGDLS and CDR2 YYNGEE come from the germline V gene. This CDR3 has 13 amino acids. As DNA, the CDR3 is TGTGCCCTGCGGGGGTTTGGCACCGGGGAGCTGTTTTTT. This codes for CALRGFGTGELFF. The entire variable domain, with the rest obtained from reference TRBV9 and TRBJ2-2, is as follows: DSGVTQTPKHLITATGQRVTLRCSPRSGDLSVYWYQQSLDQGLQFLIQYYNGEERAKGNILERFSAQQFPDLHSELNLSSLELGDSALYFCALRGFGTGELFFGEGSRLTVL.

The chain couples TRBV1 to TRBJ1-4; the table's D call, TRBD1, has no DNA check behind it. TRBV1 is a documented pseudogene. This CDR3 has 17 residues. The chain's CDR3 is CASSRPRGGTDNEKLFF. Here the CDR3 DNA reads TGCGCCAGCAGCCGCCCAAGAGGGGGGACAGATAATGAAAAACTGTTTTTT.

This clone showed up just once. The gene calls are TRBV11-3 and TRBJ2-2, with 13 bases that match TRBD2. V shed 5 bases, J shed 4 bases, and the junction held 13 bases outside the gene matches. Germline V gene sequence: CDR1 SGHNT, CDR2 YENEEA. CDR3 length equals 19 residues. This CDR3 reads CASSPPTSGGAPGTGELFF. The CDR3 nucleotides are TGTGCCAGCAGCCCACCTACTAGCGGGGGGGCCCCCGGCACCGGGGAGCTGTTTTTT.

This clone has a handful of counts. The chain combines TRBV11-3 with TRBJ2-5, with TRBD1 matching 9 bases. From germline, CDR1 is SGHNT and CDR2 YENEEA. The CDR3 spans 17 residues. Trimming cost V 7 bases and J 6 bases; bases outside gene matches: 18. The CDR3 region is CASTPRGRQGVGKTQYF. CDR3 DNA: TGTGCCAGCACCCCCCGAGGGAGACAGGGGGTCGGGAAGACCCAGTACTTC.

This clone was observed at least ten times. The chain is built from TRBV11-3 and TRBJ1-6; D uncertain. From germline, CDR1 is SGHNT and CDR2 YENEEA. This CDR3 has 14 residues. The V and J ends lost 1 base and 7 bases respectively, with 8 bases between them. CDR3 region: CASSLGTMNSPLHF. DNA for the CDR3: TGTGCCAGCAGCTTAGGGACGATGAATTCACCCCTCCACTTT.

V and J are TRBV5-1 and TRBJ1-3, with D uncertain. Germline V gene lookup returns CDR1 SGHRS and CDR2 YFSETQ. Trimming cost V 3 bases and J 11 bases, with 18 bases left between them. This CDR3 spans 14 amino acids. This CDR3 reads CASSSDPGHRAIYF. Written as DNA, the CDR3 is TGCGCCAGCAGCTCGGACCCTGGCCACCGGGCCATATATTTT.

This sequence joins TRBV11-3 and TRBJ2-3, with TRBD2 matching over 9 bases. This CDR3 is 18 amino acids long. The V gene's germline CDR1 is SGHNT and CDR2 YENEEA. J lost 5 bases, V lost 2 bases, and 14 bases had no gene match. Here the CDR3 reads CASSLFCPCGGAKDTQYF. The CDR3, as DNA: TGTGCCAGCAGCTTATTCTGCCCCTGCGGGGGGGCAAAAGATACGCAGTATTTT.

This clone came up a few times. V is TRBV6-8 and J is TRBJ1-6; the D is unclear. The CDR3 is made up of 15 amino acids. V was shortened by 5 bases and J by 0 bases, with 8 bases between the two germline ends. Germline V CDR1 and CDR2: MNHGY, SAAAGT. The CDR3 reads CASSALSSYNSPLHF. The DNA for the CDR3 is TGTGCCAGCAGTGCTTTGAGCTCCTATAATTCACCCCTCCACTTT.

This clone was detected only a few times. The CDR3 sequence: CASSSSANYGYTF. The DNA for the CDR3 is TGCGCCAGCAGTTCGTCAGCTAACTATGGCTACACCTTC. The rearrangement links TRBV10-2 to TRBJ1-2; D not resolved. Trimming took off 5 bases at V and 0 bases at J, with 7 bases between the two ends. The CDR3 covers 13 residues. Germline CDR1 and CDR2: WSHSY and SAAADI.

This chain links TRBV6-8 with TRBJ1-5; weak D call: TRBD1 (5 bases). The CDR3 runs 14 residues. CDR1 MNHGY and CDR2 SAAAGT come from the germline V gene. Trimming removed 7 bases from V and 2 bases from J, with 12 bases in between. For the CDR3, the DNA is TGTGCCAGCAAACCCCAGGGAGGCAATCAGCCCCAGCATTTT. Amino acid sequence: CASKPQGGNQPQHF.

V and J are TRBV19 and TRBJ2-3; either TRBD1 or TRBD2 may supply D (6 bases each). There are 15 residues in the CDR3. V was pared by 3 bases and J by 2 bases, with 12 bases between. Germline-derived CDR1 and CDR2 are LNHDA and SQIVND (reference sequence). CDR3 sequence: CASSIGGGYTDTQYF. CDR3 in DNA: TGTGCCAGTAGTATCGGGGGCGGCTACACAGATACGCAGTATTTT.

The table lists this clone with many counts. The chain uses TRBV6-8 and TRBJ2-7; weak D call: TRBD1 (6 bases). The CDR3 has 13 amino acids. The V and J ends lost 7 bases and 0 bases respectively, with 10 bases between them. Looked up from germline, CDR1 is MNHGY and CDR2 is SAAAGT. The CDR3 nucleotides are TGTGCCAGCACGACAGGAAGCTCCTACGAGCAGTACGTC. Its translation is CASTTGSSYEQYV.

The genes are TRBV5-1 and TRBJ2-1, with D possibly being TRBD2 (5 bases). Germline V lookup: CDR1 SGHRS, CDR2 YFSETQ. The V end lost 0 bases, the J end lost 7 bases, and 20 bases lay between the germline ends. This CDR3 region has 17 residues. This chain's CDR3 is CASSLEGWLAFWNEQFF. The CDR3 DNA is TGCGCCAGCAGCTTGGAAGGGTGGCTAGCCTTTTGGAATGAGCAGTTCTTC.

V and J are TRBV25-1 and TRBJ1-2, with unresolved D. V dropped 2 bases and J dropped 6 bases, with 16 bases sitting between them. The CDR3 sequence is 15 residues long. Looked up from germline, CDR1 is MGHDK and CDR2 is SYGVNS. CDR3 nucleotides: TGTGCCAGCAGTGAAGGGGTACAGTCAAGGAATGGCTACACCTTC. As protein: CASSEGVQSRNGYTF.

V is TRBV10-3 and J is TRBJ1-2, with D tentatively TRBD1 (6 bases). CDR3 length: 14 amino acids. V lost 11 bases and J 4 bases, leaving 20 bases between the germline ends. The germline CDR1 and CDR2 sequences are ENHRY and SYGVKD. Here the CDR3 reads CAGRGSHAPYGYTF. CDR3 coding DNA: TGTGCCGGCAGGGGTTCCCACGCACCCTATGGCTACACCTTC.

This clone was recorded at least ten times. J is TRBJ1-1 and V is TRBV11-3, with unresolved D. Germline V gives CDR1 SGHNT, CDR2 YENEEA. Trimming removed 3 bases from V and 5 bases from J, with 16 bases in between. This CDR3 has 15 residues. The DNA for the CDR3 is TGTGCCAGCAGCTTGGCCGGCAGAGGTGCGACTGAAGCTTTCTTT. As protein: CASSLAGRGATEAFF.

The chain is built from TRBV29-1 and TRBJ1-2; TRBD1 matches 9 bases. Germline CDR1 is SQVTM and CDR2 is ANQGSEA. This CDR3 has 15 residues. Unmatched junction bases numbered 4, after V lost 0 bases and J lost 2 bases. CDR3 loop: CSVEELGTGNYGYTF. The CDR3 nucleotides are TGCAGCGTTGAAGAATTGGGGACAGGGAACTATGGCTACACCTTC.

The chain links TRBV28 to TRBJ1-3; 8 nucleotides align to TRBD1. Germline V gene lookup returns CDR1 MDHEN and CDR2 SYDVKM. Trimming removed 4 bases from V and 5 bases from J; junction bases left unmatched: 7. The CDR3 spans 15 residues. As DNA, the CDR3 is TGTGCCAGCAGTTCCTCTACAGGGGGTAGAAACACCATATATTTT. Its translation: CASSSSTGGRNTIYF.

This clone has a count of ten or more. The chain recombines TRBV6-8 with TRBJ1-6, with 9 bases aligning to TRBD1. Trimming took 10 bases from V and 7 from J; bases not matched to a gene: 5. The germline gives CDR1 MNHGY, CDR2 SAAAGT. The CDR3 sequence is 13 residues long. CDR3 coding DNA: TGTGCCACCGGGACAGGGCGAAATTCACCCCTCCACTTT. This encodes CATGTGRNSPLHF.

This clone has just a few counts. The chain joins TRBV5-1 to TRBJ2-6; D is possibly TRBD1 (7 bases). The CDR3 is made up of 18 amino acids. The V end lost 5 bases, the J end lost 3 bases, and 21 bases lay between the germline ends. In germline, CDR1 is SGHRS, CDR2 YFSETQ. The CDR3 DNA sequence: TGCGCCAGCAGTCAACAGGGGCCTCGGGGGAATGGGGCCAACGTCCTGACTTTC. It specifies CASSQQGPRGNGANVLTF.

This clone was found many times. The chain links TRBV1 to TRBJ1-4; no check of the table's D call, TRBD1, against the DNA was made. TRBV1 is listed as a pseudogene. The CDR3 is 15 amino acids. CDR3 bases: TGCGCCAGCAGTCGTACAGGCGGCAATAATGAAAAACTGTTTTTT. This encodes CASSRTGGNNEKLFF.

This clone was observed a handful of times. This chain connects TRBV11-3 to TRBJ1-4; 7 positions agree with TRBD1. The germline V gene encodes CDR1 SGHNT and CDR2 YENEEA. J lost 5 bases, V lost 8 bases, and 11 bases had no gene match. The CDR3 consists of 15 residues. CDR3 amino acids: CASGRGQTYNEKLFF. In nucleotides, the CDR3 is TGTGCCAGCGGGAGGGGGCAGACCTACAATGAAAAACTGTTTTTT.

The V gene is TRBV18, the J gene TRBJ2-1; a weak D match, TRBD2 (6 bases). CDR3 length: 13 residues. With 0 bases removed from V and 15 bases from J, the gap between germline ends came to 15 bases. Germline CDR1 and CDR2: KGHSH and LQKENI. CDR3 in DNA: TGTGCCAGCTCACCACCGAACAAGCGGGCGCGGTTCTTC. Its translation: CASSPPNKRARFF.

J is TRBJ2-4 and V is TRBV12-5; the D gene is possibly TRBD2 (6 bases). Looked up from germline, CDR1 is LGHNT and CDR2 is FRNRAP. The CDR3 is made up of 13 amino acids. The V end lost 1 base, the J end lost 6 bases, and 7 bases lay between the germline ends. CDR3 bases: TGTGCTAGTGGTTTGGGGGGAGGAAACATTCAGTACTTC. Protein product: CASGLGGGNIQYF.

The J gene is TRBJ2-4, the V gene TRBV29-1; TRBD2 matches at 9 bases. Germline V gene lookup returns CDR1 SQVTM and CDR2 ANQGSEA. V lost 7 bases and J lost 1; bases outside the gene matches: 5. This CDR3 has 14 residues. The CDR3 reads CSGLSGGAKNIQYF. The CDR3 nucleotides read TGCAGCGGATTAAGCGGGGGGGCCAAAAACATTCAGTACTTC.